The 24 T cell receptor beta chains below come from one sample, sequenced in a study of cytomegalovirus exposure and HLA in healthy donors (dated by TCRdb to about 2017). Libraries were made using the immunoSEQ multiplex PCR assay. For the multiplex PCR, a mixture combining 60 forward primers for TCR Vbeta segments and 13 reverse primers for TCR Jbeta segments was used. TCRdb took this table from immuneACCESS and kept in-frame rearrangements with V and J called. Such tables lack part of the clones; where checked against another copy, unresolved V genes explain under half of the gap, and the rest is unexplained. Within this sample are some 140,000 clones, with roughly 78% of them counted one time only. The top ten clonotypes cover 4% to 5.5% of the sample. Material: PBMCs. The receptors were gathered from a man younger than 40 in good health.

This clone was counted between two and nine times. This chain uses TRBV6-6 with TRBJ2-3, with D hard to call. This CDR3 region has 15 residues. Trimming left V 4 bases short and J 4 bases short, with 15 bases between. Germline-derived CDR1 and CDR2 are MNHNY and SVGAGI (reference sequence). The CDR3 is CASSFQVEKADTQYF. The CDR3 nucleotides read TGTGCCAGCAGTTTTCAGGTCGAGAAGGCAGATACGCAGTATTTT.

This clone was detected a few times. The chain combines TRBV11-2 with TRBJ2-3; 7 nucleotides agree with TRBD2. V lost 1 base and J lost 5; bases outside the gene matches: 12. CDR3 size: 17 residues. Looked up from germline, CDR1 is SGHAT and CDR2 is FQNNGV. The CDR3 sequence is CASSLGAQGGIRDTQYF. CDR3 sequence (DNA): TGTGCCAGCAGCTTAGGGGCCCAGGGAGGGATCAGAGATACGCAGTATTTT.

The V and J genes are TRBV27 and TRBJ1-5; D perhaps matches TRBD1 (5 bases). Between the trimmed V and J ends, which lost 4 bases and 0 bases, there was a span of 13 bases. This CDR3 has 16 amino acids. Germline-derived CDR1 and CDR2 are MNHEY and SMNVEV (reference sequence). CDR3: CASSSTRVYSNQPQHF. The CDR3 DNA follows: TGTGCCAGCAGTTCTACCAGGGTTTATAGCAATCAGCCCCAGCATTTT.

This chain joins TRBV23-1 and TRBJ2-5; TRBD1 is a possible D gene (6 bases). TRBV23-1 is an ORF, with its function uncertain. Trimming shortened V by 8 bases and J by 0 bases, and 10 bases separated the two germline ends. The CDR3 length is 13 residues. The DNA of the CDR3 is TGCGCCAGCCCGGGACACCACCAAGAGACCCAGTACTTC. It codes for CASPGHHQETQYF.

The J gene is TRBJ2-2, the V gene TRBV15; 7 positions match TRBD1. The germline V gene has CDR1 LNHNV and CDR2 YYDKDF (reference sequence). The CDR3 has 14 residues. V shed 0 bases, J shed 7 bases, and the junction held 2 bases outside the gene matches. The CDR3 sequence: CATSRERGRGELFF. The DNA for the CDR3 is TGTGCCACCAGCAGAGAGAGGGGGCGCGGGGAGCTGTTTTTT.

This clone was seen at least ten times. A single base separates this from a much larger clone, so it may be a read error. This chain uses TRBV7-9 with TRBJ2-7; maybe TRBD2 (5 bases). Germline V lookup: CDR1 SEHNR, CDR2 FQNEAQ (reference sequence). This CDR3 comprises 14 residues. The CDR3 region has the DNA TGTTCCAGCAGCTCCCGGGAAGTTTACAACGAGCAGTACTTC. Translated: CSSSSREVYNEQYF. Based on the CDR3 plus reference TRBV7-9 and TRBJ2-7, the full variable domain is DTGVSQNPRHKITKRGQNVTFRCDPISEHNRLYWYRQTLGQGPEFLTYFQNEAQLEKSRLLSDRFSAERPKGSFSTLEIQRTEQGDSAMYLCSSSSREVYNEQYFGPGTRLTVT.

V and J are TRBV4-3 and TRBJ2-7, with 12 bases aligning to TRBD2. The length of the CDR3 is 15 residues. CDR1 LGHNA and CDR2 YSLEER come from the germline V gene. Trimming cost V 0 bases and J 7 bases; bases outside gene matches: 4. CDR3 sequence (DNA): TGCGCCAGCAGCCAAGATTACCTAGCGGGGGGGGAGCAGTACTTC. As protein: CASSQDYLAGGEQYF.

V and J are TRBV6-6 and TRBJ1-4; 7 bases fit TRBD1. The CDR3 runs to 16 residues. After removal of 4 bases from V and 4 bases from J, the junction contained 9 bases not matched to a gene. In germline, CDR1 is MNHNY, CDR2 SVGAGI (reference sequence). In DNA, the CDR3 is TGTGCCAGCAGTTCGCGCCCGGGACAGCGTAATGAAAAACTGTTTTTT. It encodes CASSSRPGQRNEKLFF.

The rearrangement uses TRBV29-1 and TRBJ1-1, with a tentative D call TRBD1 (5 bases). This CDR3 spans 12 amino acids. Trimming took 4 bases from V and 4 from J, leaving 10 bases between them. Germline lookup yields CDR1 SQVTM and CDR2 ANQGSEA. Here the CDR3 DNA reads TGCAGCGTTGTTATTGGGGCCACTGAAGCTTTCTTT. It is translated as CSVVIGATEAFF.

This rearrangement joins TRBV9 to TRBJ1-1; D call uncertain. Germline loops: CDR1 SGDLS, CDR2 YYNGEE. The CDR3 runs to 14 residues. Trimming took off 0 bases at V and 4 bases at J, with 10 bases between the two ends. CDR3 protein: CASSVVGAATEAFF. CDR3 bases: TGTGCCAGCAGCGTAGTCGGCGCGGCCACTGAAGCTTTCTTT.

The chain has TRBV11-2 and TRBJ1-1; 7 positions agree with TRBD1. The CDR3 has 13 residues. J lost 8 bases, V lost 5 bases, and 8 bases had no gene match. Germline CDR1 and CDR2: SGHAT and FQNNGV. CDR3 loop: CASSPGTAGEAFF. Here the CDR3 DNA reads TGTGCCAGCAGCCCAGGGACAGCCGGCGAAGCTTTCTTT.

The V and J genes are TRBV5-6 and TRBJ1-5; a weak D match, TRBD1 (6 bases). V lost 2 bases to trimming and J lost 0 bases, with 12 bases between them. The CDR3 sequence is 16 residues long. The germline V gene encodes CDR1 SGHDT and CDR2 YYEEEE. Here the CDR3 reads CASSFWTAISNQPQHF. CDR3 in DNA: TGTGCCAGCAGCTTTTGGACAGCCATTAGCAATCAGCCCCAGCATTTT. Together with reference TRBV5-6 and TRBJ1-5, the CDR3 gives the full variable domain: DAGVTQSPTHLIKTRGQQVTLRCSPKSGHDTVSWYQQALGQGPQFIFQYYEEEERQRGNFPDRFSGHQFPNYSSELNVNALLLGDSALYLCASSFWTAISNQPQHFGDGTRLSIL.

With regard to this clone: A junction boundary mismatches the germline segment, possibly from a read error. The chain has TRBV7-9 and TRBJ1-1; D gene uncertain. Germline CDR1 SEHNR, CDR2 FQNEAQ (reference sequence). This CDR3 is 12 amino acids long. Here the CDR3 reads CSSSLSLTEAFF. DNA of the CDR3: TGTTCCAGCAGCTTAAGCCTCACTGAAGCTTTCTTT.

This clone was detected a few times. The V call is TRBV5-6, the J call TRBJ2-7; tentative D call: TRBD2 (6 bases). The length of the CDR3 is 17 residues. Deletions cut 4 bases from V and 5 bases from J, with 25 bases between. CDR1 SGHDT and CDR2 YYEEEE come from the germline V gene. In DNA, the CDR3 is TGTGCCAGCAGCCTCCGGACTGGGCTAGCGAGACCCCACGAGCAGTACTTC. Translated, it gives CASSLRTGLARPHEQYF.

The J gene is TRBJ2-3, the V gene TRBV6-5, with 7 bases that match TRBD1. Germline lookup yields CDR1 MNHEY and CDR2 SVGAGI. This CDR3 comprises 15 residues. The V gene end was trimmed by 6 bases and the J gene end by 1 base; junction bases not matched to a gene: 7. The CDR3 loop reads CASSSQGSGTDTQYF. CDR3 nucleotides: TGTGCCAGCAGCTCACAGGGGTCGGGCACAGATACGCAGTATTTT.

The chain is built from TRBV6-1 and TRBJ2-1, with D maybe TRBD2 (5 bases). The CDR3 length is 15 residues. Trimming removed 1 base at V and 6 bases at J, with 13 bases between. Germline V gene lookup returns CDR1 MNHNS and CDR2 SASEGT. CDR3 DNA sequence: TGTGCCAGCAGTGAAGTTGGGAGAATCCTCAATGAGCAGTTCTTC. It yields the protein CASSEVGRILNEQFF.

This clone appeared once. The gene calls are TRBV29-1 and TRBJ1-4, with 7 bases matching TRBD1. The CDR3 totals 13 residues. The ends lost 7 bases at V and 3 bases at J; junction bases unmatched: 5. CDR1 and CDR2 (germline): SQVTM, ANQGSEA. CDR3 sequence (DNA): TGCAGCGGATCCGGGACAGCTAATGAAAAACTGTTTTTT. It encodes CSGSGTANEKLFF.

This sequence joins TRBV7-9 and TRBJ2-3, with 10 bases identical to TRBD2. After removal of 0 bases from V and 6 bases from J, the junction contained 3 bases not matched to a gene. Germline V gene lookup returns CDR1 SEHNR and CDR2 FQNEAQ (reference sequence). This CDR3 comprises 15 residues. This CDR3 is CASSLASGRLDTQYF. Here the CDR3 DNA reads TGTGCCAGCAGCTTAGCTAGCGGGAGGTTGGATACGCAGTATTTT.

CDR3 residues: CASSLIDGIQYF. CDR3 DNA sequence: TGTGCCAGCAGCCTCATAGACGGGATTCAGTACTTC. The genes are TRBV7-2 and TRBJ2-4; D remains unclear. The CDR3 sequence is 12 residues long. The germline V gene encodes CDR1 SGHTA and CDR2 FQGNSA. V was clipped by 5 bases and J by 10 bases, with 12 bases between them.

This clone was seen more than once but under ten times. This chain links TRBV13 with TRBJ2-1; 8 positions match TRBD2. V lost 4 bases, J lost 7 bases, and 12 bases stayed unmatched. Germline values: CDR1 PRHDT, CDR2 FYEKMQ (reference sequence). CDR3 size: 16 residues. This CDR3 is CASSSLSSGSWNEQFF. The CDR3 nucleotides are TGTGCCAGCAGCTCCCTGTCGAGCGGGAGTTGGAATGAGCAGTTCTTC.

The chain has TRBV7-2 and TRBJ2-5, with D possibly matching TRBD1 (7 bases). Germline lookup yields CDR1 SGHTA and CDR2 FQGNSA. The CDR3 loop spans 14 amino acids. V lost 5 bases and J 5 bases, leaving 15 bases between the germline ends. CDR3 loop: CASSPQGGLETQYF. CDR3 DNA: TGTGCCAGCAGCCCCCAGGGGGGATTGGAGACCCAGTACTTC.

The V call is TRBV6-5, the J call TRBJ2-1; TRBD2 agrees at 7 bases. The CDR3 consists of 13 residues. Losses at the gene ends were 6 bases for V and 10 bases for J; bases not matched to a gene: 9. Germline values: CDR1 MNHEY, CDR2 SVGAGI. CDR3 nucleotide sequence: TGTGCCAGCAGGGGGACGGGGGGTAGGGAGCAGTTCTTC. Amino acids: CASRGTGGREQFF.

The V call is TRBV4-1, the J call TRBJ2-7; TRBD1 is a possible D gene (5 bases). Germline lookup yields CDR1 MGHRA and CDR2 YSYEKL. V was trimmed by 4 bases and J by 5 bases, leaving 18 bases between them. The CDR3 has 15 amino acids. The chain's CDR3 is CASSRAGLGVHEQYF. CDR3 bases: TGCGCCAGCAGCCGCGCCGGGTTAGGGGTCCACGAGCAGTACTTC.

This clone has just one count. The genes are TRBV7-9 and TRBJ2-3; the match to TRBD2 covers 13 bases. This CDR3 spans 16 amino acids. Unmatched junction bases numbered 4, after V lost 6 bases and J lost 1 base. Germline assignment: CDR1 SEHNR and CDR2 FQNEAQ (reference sequence). The CDR3 DNA follows: TGTGCCAGCAGTAGGACTAGCGGGGGAGGCACAGATACGCAGTATTTT. Its protein product is CASSRTSGGGTDTQYF.